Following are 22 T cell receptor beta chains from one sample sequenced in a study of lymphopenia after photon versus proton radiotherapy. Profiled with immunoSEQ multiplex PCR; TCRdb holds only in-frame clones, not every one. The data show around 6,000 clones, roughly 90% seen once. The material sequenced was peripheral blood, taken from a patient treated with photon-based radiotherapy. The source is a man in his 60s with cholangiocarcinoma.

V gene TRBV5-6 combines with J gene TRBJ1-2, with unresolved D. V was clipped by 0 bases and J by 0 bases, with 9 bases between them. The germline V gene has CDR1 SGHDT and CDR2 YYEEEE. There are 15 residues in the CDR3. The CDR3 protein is CASSLAGPANYGYTF. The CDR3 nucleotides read TGTGCCAGCAGCTTGGCGGGCCCAGCTAACTATGGCTACACCTTC.

CDR3 loop: CASSLGYQGHYGYTF. The DNA for the CDR3 is TGCGCCAGCAGCTTGGGGTACCAAGGCCACTATGGCTACACCTTC. The V gene is TRBV5-1, the J gene TRBJ1-2; D is uncertain. V was clipped by 0 bases and J by 3 bases, with 12 bases between them. CDR1 is SGHRS, CDR2 YFSETQ, per germline. The CDR3 has 15 residues.

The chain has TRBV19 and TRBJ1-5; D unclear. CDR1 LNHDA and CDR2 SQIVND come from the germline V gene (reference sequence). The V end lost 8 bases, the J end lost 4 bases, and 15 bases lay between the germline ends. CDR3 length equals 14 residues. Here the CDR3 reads CASEAAGGNQPQHF. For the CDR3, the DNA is TGTGCCAGTGAGGCAGCAGGAGGGAATCAGCCCCAGCATTTT.

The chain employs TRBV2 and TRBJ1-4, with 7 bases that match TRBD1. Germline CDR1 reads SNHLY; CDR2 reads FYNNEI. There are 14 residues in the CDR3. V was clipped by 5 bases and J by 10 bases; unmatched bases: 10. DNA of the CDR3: TGTGCCAGCAGTTGGGACAGCGCGGCCGGAAAACTGTTTTTT. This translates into CASSWDSAAGKLFF.

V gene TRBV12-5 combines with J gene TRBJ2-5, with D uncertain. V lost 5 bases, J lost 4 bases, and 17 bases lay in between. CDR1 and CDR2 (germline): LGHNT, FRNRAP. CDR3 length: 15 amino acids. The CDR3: CASGHPTQPGETQYF. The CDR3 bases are TGTGCTAGTGGTCATCCGACCCAGCCGGGAGAGACCCAGTACTTC. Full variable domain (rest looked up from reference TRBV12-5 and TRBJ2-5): DARVTQTPRHKVTEMGQEVTMRCQPILGHNTVFWYRQTMMQGLELLAYFRNRAPLDDSGMPKDRFSAEMPDATLATLKIQPSEPRDSAVYFCASGHPTQPGETQYFGPGTRLLVL.

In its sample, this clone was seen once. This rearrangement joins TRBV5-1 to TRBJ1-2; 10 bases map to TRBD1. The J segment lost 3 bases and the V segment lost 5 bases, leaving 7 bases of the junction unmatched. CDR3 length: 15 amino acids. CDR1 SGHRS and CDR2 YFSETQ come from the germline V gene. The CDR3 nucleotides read TGCGCCAGCAGTCCCGGACAGGGGGTACACTATGGCTACACCTTC. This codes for CASSPGQGVHYGYTF.

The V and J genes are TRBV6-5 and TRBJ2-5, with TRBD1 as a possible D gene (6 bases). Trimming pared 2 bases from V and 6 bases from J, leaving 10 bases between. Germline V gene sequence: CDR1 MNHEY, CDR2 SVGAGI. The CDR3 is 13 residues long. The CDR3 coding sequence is TGTGCCAGCAGTTACCGAGACAGGAAGACCCAGTACTTC. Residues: CASSYRDRKTQYF.

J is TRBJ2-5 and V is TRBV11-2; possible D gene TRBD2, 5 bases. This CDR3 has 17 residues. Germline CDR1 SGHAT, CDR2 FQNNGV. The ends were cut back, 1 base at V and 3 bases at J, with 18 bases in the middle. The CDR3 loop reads CASSLVLDYDQEETQYF. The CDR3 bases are TGTGCCAGCAGCTTAGTACTAGACTACGACCAAGAAGAGACCCAGTACTTC.

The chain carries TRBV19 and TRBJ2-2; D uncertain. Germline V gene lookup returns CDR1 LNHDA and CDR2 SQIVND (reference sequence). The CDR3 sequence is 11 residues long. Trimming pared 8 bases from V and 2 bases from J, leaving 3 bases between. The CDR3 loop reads CASRNTGELFF. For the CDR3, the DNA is TGTGCCAGTCGAAACACCGGGGAGCTGTTTTTT.

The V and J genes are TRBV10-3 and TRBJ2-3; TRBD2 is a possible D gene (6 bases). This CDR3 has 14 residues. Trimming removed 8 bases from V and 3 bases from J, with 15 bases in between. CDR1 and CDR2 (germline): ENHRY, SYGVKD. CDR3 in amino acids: CAIGRLSGTDTQYF. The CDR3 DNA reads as TGTGCCATCGGGAGGTTGAGTGGAACAGATACGCAGTATTTT.

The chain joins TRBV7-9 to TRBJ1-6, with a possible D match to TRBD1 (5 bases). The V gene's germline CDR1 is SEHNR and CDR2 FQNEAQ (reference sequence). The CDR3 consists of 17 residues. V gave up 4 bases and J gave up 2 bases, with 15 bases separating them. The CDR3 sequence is CASSSSQGGPYNSPLHF. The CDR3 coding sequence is TGTGCCAGCAGCTCAAGCCAGGGTGGTCCCTATAATTCACCCCTCCACTTT.

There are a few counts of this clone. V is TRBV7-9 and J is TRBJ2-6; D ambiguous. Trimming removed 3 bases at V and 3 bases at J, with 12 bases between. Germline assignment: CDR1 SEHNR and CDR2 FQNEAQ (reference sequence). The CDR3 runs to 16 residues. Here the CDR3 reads CASSFRRAYGANVLTF. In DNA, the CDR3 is TGTGCCAGCAGCTTTAGAAGAGCTTATGGGGCCAACGTCCTGACTTTC.

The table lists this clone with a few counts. CDR3 region: CASSQGGINYEQYF. The CDR3 DNA follows: TGTGCCAGCAGCCAAGGAGGGATCAACTACGAGCAGTACTTC. The V gene is TRBV14, the J gene TRBJ2-7; D might be TRBD2 (5 bases). The CDR3 extends over 14 amino acids. Per germline, CDR1 SGHDN and CDR2 FVKESK. V lost 1 base and J lost 3, with 10 bases in between.

CDR3 loop: CASTPNLGQEFYGYTF. CDR3 nucleotides: TGTGCCAGCACCCCTAACCTGGGACAGGAATTTTATGGCTACACCTTC. J is TRBJ1-2 and V is TRBV28; 8 nucleotides agree with TRBD1. Germline V gives CDR1 MDHEN, CDR2 SYDVKM. The trim removed 7 bases at V and 5 bases at J, leaving 15 bases unmatched. The CDR3 consists of 16 residues.

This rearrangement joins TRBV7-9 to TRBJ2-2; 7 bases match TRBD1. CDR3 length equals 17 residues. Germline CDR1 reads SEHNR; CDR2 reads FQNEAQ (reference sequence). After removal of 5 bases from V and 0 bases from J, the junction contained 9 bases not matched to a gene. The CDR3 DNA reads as TGTGCCAGCAGCCCCCTGGACAGGCGGTCGAACACCGGGGAGCTGTTTTTT. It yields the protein CASSPLDRRSNTGELFF.

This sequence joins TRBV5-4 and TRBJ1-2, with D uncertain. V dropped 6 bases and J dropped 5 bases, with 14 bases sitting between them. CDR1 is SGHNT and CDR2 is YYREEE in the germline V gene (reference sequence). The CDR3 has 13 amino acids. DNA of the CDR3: TGTGCCAGCAATATGGACGGATTTTATGGCTACACCTTC. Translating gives CASNMDGFYGYTF.

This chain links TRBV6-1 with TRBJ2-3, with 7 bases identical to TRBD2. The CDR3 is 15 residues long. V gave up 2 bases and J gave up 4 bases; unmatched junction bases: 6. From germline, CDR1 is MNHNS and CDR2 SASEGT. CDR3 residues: CASSEFGLVADTQYF. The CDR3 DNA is TGTGCCAGCAGTGAATTCGGACTAGTGGCAGATACGCAGTATTTT.

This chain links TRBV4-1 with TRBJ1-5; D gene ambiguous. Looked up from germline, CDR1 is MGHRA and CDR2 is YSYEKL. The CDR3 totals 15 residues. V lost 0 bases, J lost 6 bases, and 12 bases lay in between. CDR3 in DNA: TGCGCCAGCAGCCAAGAGCCCTGGGTCGGTCAGCCCCAGCATTTT. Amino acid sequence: CASSQEPWVGQPQHF.

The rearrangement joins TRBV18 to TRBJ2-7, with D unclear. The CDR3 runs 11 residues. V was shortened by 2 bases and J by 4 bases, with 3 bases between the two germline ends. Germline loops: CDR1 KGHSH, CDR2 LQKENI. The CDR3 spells CASSPGYEQYF. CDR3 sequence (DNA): TGTGCCAGCTCACCAGGGTACGAGCAGTACTTC.

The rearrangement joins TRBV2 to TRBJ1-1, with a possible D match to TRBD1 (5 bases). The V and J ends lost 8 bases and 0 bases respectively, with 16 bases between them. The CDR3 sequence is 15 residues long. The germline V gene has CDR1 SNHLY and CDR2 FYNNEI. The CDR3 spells CASSGYGGLNTEAFF. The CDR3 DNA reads TGTGCCAGCTCGGGATATGGGGGATTGAACACTGAAGCTTTCTTT.

The CDR3 DNA reads TGTGCCAGTAGTAGGCTAGCGGGCGGGGGGGATACGCAGTATTTT. As protein: CASSRLAGGGDTQYF. This rearrangement joins TRBV19 to TRBJ2-3; 8 bases are shared with TRBD2. The CDR3 consists of 15 residues. CDR1 is LNHDA and CDR2 is SQIVND in the germline V gene (reference sequence). Germline trimming cut 4 bases from V and 6 bases from J; bases unmatched to any gene: 9.

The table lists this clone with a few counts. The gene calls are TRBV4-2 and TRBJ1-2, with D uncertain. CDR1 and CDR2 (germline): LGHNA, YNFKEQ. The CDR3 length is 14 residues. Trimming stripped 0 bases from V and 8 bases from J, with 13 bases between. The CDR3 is CASSQEGLSTGYTF. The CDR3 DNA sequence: TGTGCCAGCAGCCAAGAAGGCCTCTCCACGGGCTACACCTTC.